The 6 T cell receptor beta chains below all came from one sample that was sequenced in a study of T cell responses to AZD1222 COVID-19 vaccine (dated by TCRdb to the early 2020s). The method behind the library was the immunoSEQ multiplex PCR assay. Drawn from immuneACCESS, this table holds only the in-frame rearrangements with V and J called that TCRdb kept. Clones are partly lost; checked studies trace under half to an unresolved V gene and leave the rest unexplained. This sample gives fewer than 150,000 clones in total; around 84% of them show up just once. Approximately 8.1% of the sample comes from the top ten. What this sample's time point label stands for: baseline before first vaccination. This sample comprised peripheral blood, obtained on day 0 of AZD1222 vaccination. These receptor sequences come from an adult in good health.

Notes on this clone: Compared with germline, one end of the junction differs, possibly owing to a read error. The chain is built from TRBV5-8 and TRBJ2-7; 12 bases match TRBD2. The V gene's germline CDR1 is SGHTS and CDR2 YDEGEE. The CDR3 consists of 13 residues. In DNA form, the CDR3 reads TGTGCCAGCAGCCGACTAGCGGGAGAGGGGCTACACTTC. Translating gives CASSRLAGEGLHF.

The V and J genes are TRBV5-1 and TRBJ1-2, with D possibly matching TRBD1 (5 bases). V shed 7 bases and J shed 0 bases, with 13 bases lying between them. The germline CDR1 and CDR2 sequences are SGHRS and YFSETQ. This CDR3 has 14 residues. Written as DNA, the CDR3 is TGCGCCAGCTCCCCAGGGTCCACTAACTATGGCTACACCTTC. Its translation is CASSPGSTNYGYTF.

This chain joins TRBV3-1 (or the pseudogene TRBV3-2) and TRBJ1-6; D gene unclear. V shed 4 bases and J shed 10 bases, with 11 bases lying between them. The CDR3 loop spans 13 amino acids. Germline loops: CDR1 LGHDT, CDR2 YNNKEL (reference sequence). Written as DNA, the CDR3 is TGTGCCAGCAGCCCCAGTGGAGGGTCACCCCTCCACTTT. Its protein is CASSPSGGSPLHF.

The V gene is TRBV3-1 (or the pseudogene TRBV3-2), the J gene TRBJ1-4, with 10 bases matching TRBD1. Germline V lookup: CDR1 LGHDT, CDR2 YNNKEL (reference sequence). J lost 7 bases, V lost 3 bases, and 5 bases had no gene match. This CDR3 spans 15 amino acids. The CDR3 sequence: CASSQSGTGVEKLFF. CDR3 bases: TGTGCCAGCAGCCAGTCCGGGACAGGGGTTGAAAAACTGTTTTTT.

This chain joins TRBV2 and TRBJ1-6, with D perhaps matching TRBD1 (5 bases). The CDR3 is 13 amino acids. Germline loops: CDR1 SNHLY, CDR2 FYNNEI. V was clipped by 7 bases and J by 11 bases, with 15 bases between them. The CDR3 DNA sequence: TGTGCCAGCAAAAGAGAGGGACTTACACCCCTCCACTTT. Its translation is CASKREGLTPLHF.

The J gene is TRBJ2-7, the V gene TRBV12-3 or TRBV12-4; the D gene is possibly TRBD2 (6 bases). With 6 bases removed from V and 1 base from J, the gap between germline ends came to 10 bases. The CDR3 is 13 amino acids. The CDR3 spells CASRPSVSYEQYF. The CDR3 DNA follows: TGTGCCAGCAGGCCTAGCGTATCCTACGAGCAGTACTTC.